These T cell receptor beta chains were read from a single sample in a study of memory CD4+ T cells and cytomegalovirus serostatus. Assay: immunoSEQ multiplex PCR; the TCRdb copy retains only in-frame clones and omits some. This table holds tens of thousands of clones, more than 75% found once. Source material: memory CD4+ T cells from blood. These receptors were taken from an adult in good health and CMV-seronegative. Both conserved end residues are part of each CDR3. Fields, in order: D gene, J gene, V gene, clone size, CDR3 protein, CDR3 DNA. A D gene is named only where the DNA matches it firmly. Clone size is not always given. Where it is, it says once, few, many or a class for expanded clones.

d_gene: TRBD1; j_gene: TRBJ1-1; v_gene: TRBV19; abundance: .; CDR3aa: CASSATGVSTEAFF; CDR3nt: TGTGCCAGTAGTGCGACAGGGGTTTCGACTGAAGCTTTCTTT
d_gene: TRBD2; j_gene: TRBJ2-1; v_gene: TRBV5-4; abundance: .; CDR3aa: CASSLSLGGGEQFF; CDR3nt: TGTGCCAGCAGCTTGTCCCTGGGGGGGGGTGAGCAGTTCTTC
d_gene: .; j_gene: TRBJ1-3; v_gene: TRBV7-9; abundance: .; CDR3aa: CASSFSGQSGNTIYF; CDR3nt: TGTGCCAGCAGCTTCAGCGGACAGTCTGGAAACACCATATATTTT
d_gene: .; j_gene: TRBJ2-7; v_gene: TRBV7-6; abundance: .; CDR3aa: CASSPQGFDEQYF; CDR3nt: TGTGCCAGCAGCCCGCAGGGTTTCGACGAGCAGTACTTC
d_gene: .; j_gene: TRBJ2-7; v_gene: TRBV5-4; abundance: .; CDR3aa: CASSEVGRYEQYF; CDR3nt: TGTGCCAGCAGCGAAGTGGGCCGCTACGAGCAGTACTTC
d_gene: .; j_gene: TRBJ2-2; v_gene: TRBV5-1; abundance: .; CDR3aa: CASSLLTGPLAGELFF; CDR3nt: TGCGCCAGCAGCTTGTTGACCGGGCCCTTGGCCGGGGAGCTGTTTTTT
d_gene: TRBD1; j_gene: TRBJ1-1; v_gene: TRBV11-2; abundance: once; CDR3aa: CASTRGVRDRNTEAFF; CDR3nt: TGTGCCAGCACCAGGGGGGTCCGAGACAGGAACACTGAAGCTTTCTTT
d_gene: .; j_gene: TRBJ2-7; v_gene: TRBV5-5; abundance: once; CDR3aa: CASSLKPTEQYF; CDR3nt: TGTGCCAGCAGCTTAAAGCCGACCGAGCAGTACTTC
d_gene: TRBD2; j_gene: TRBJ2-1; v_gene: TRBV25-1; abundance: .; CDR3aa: CASSETVGGGRSYNEQFF; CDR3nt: TGTGCCAGCAGTGAAACGGTCGGGGGGGGCAGGTCCTACAATGAGCAGTTCTTC
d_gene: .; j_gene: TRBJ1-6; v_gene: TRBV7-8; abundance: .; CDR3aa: CASSLARQGFNSPLHF; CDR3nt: TGTGCCAGCAGCTTAGCGCGCCAGGGATTCAATTCACCCCTCCACTTT
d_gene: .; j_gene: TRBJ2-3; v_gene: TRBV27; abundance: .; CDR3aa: CASSWIPGSPSTDTQYF; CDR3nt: TGTGCCAGCAGTTGGATTCCTGGCAGTCCAAGCACAGATACGCAGTATTTT
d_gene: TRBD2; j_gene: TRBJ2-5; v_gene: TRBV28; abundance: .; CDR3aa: CASTPSGGPQETQYF; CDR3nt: TGTGCCAGCACACCTAGCGGGGGGCCCCAAGAGACCCAGTACTTC
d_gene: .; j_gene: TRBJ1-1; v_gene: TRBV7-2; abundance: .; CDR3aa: CASTPQGGKNTEAFF; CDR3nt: TGTGCCAGCACCCCACAGGGAGGGAAAAACACTGAAGCTTTCTTT
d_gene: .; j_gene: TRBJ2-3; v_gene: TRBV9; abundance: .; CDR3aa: CASSVEGNTDTQYF; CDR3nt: TGTGCCAGCAGCGTAGAAGGGAACACAGATACGCAGTATTTT
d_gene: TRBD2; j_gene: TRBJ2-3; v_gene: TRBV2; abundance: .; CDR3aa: CASSAPSGGARVRDTQYF; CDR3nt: TGTGCCAGCAGCGCCCCTAGCGGGGGGGCCCGGGTGAGAGATACGCAGTATTTT
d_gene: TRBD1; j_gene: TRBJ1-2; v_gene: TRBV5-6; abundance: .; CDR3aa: CASSRTGGGYTF; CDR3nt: TGTGCCAGCAGCCGTACAGGGGGCGGCTACACCTTC
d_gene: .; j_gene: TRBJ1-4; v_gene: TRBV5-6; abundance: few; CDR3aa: CASSRNNEKLFF; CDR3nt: TGTGCCAGCAGCCGCAATAATGAAAAACTGTTTTTT
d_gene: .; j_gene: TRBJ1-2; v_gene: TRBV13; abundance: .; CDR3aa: CASSSSGPYGYTF; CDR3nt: TGTGCCAGCAGCTCATCCGGACCCTATGGCTACACCTTC
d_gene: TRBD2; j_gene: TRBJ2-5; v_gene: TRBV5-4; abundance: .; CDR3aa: CASSGGLATFTQYF; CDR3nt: TGTGCCAGCAGCGGGGGACTAGCGACATTTACCCAGTACTTC
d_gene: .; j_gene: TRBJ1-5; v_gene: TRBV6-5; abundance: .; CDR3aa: CASSPTGSNQPQHF; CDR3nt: TGTGCCAGCAGTCCCACAGGGAGCAATCAGCCCCAGCATTTT
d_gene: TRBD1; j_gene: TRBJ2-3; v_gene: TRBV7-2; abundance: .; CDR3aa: CASSLAGTGGADTQYF; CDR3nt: TGTGCCAGCAGCTTAGCCGGGACAGGGGGAGCAGATACGCAGTATTTT
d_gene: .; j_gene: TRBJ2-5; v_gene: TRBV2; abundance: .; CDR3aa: CASNARDLPQETQYF; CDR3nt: TGTGCCAGCAACGCCAGGGACCTGCCCCAAGAGACCCAGTACTTC
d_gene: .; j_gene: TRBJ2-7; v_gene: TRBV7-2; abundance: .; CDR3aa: CASSPGQSYEQYF; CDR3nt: TGTGCCAGCAGCCCCGGACAGAGCTACGAGCAGTACTTC
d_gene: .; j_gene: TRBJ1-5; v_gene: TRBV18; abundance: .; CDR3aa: CASSPWGGLNNQPQHF; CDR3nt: TGTGCCAGCTCACCCTGGGGGGGATTAAACAATCAGCCCCAGCATTTT
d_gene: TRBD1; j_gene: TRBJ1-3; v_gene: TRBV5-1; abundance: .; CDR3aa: CASSLMGQGTGNTIYF; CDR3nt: TGCGCCAGCAGCTTGATGGGACAGGGCACCGGAAACACCATATATTTT
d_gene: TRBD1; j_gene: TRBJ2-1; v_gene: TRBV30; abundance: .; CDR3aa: CAWSRGQGSYNEQFF; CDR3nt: TGTGCCTGGAGTAGGGGACAGGGCTCCTACAATGAGCAGTTCTTC
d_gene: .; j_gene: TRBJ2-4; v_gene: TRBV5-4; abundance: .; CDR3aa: CASSRTGAVGIQYF; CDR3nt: TGTGCCAGCAGCCGGACGGGGGCTGTTGGCATTCAGTACTTC
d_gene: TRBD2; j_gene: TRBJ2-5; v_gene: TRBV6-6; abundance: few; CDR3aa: CASQIAGAGETQYF; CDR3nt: TGTGCCTCTCAGATAGCGGGGGCGGGGGAGACCCAGTACTTC
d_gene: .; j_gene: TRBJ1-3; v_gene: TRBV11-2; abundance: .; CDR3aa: CASSSSGSSGNTIYF; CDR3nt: TGTGCCAGCAGCTCCAGCGGGAGCTCTGGAAACACCATATATTTT
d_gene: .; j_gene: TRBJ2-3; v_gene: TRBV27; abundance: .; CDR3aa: CASSFTGETQYF; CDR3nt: TGTGCCAGCAGTTTCACGGGAGAGACGCAGTATTTT
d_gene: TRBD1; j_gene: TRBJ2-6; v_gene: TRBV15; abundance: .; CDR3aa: CATSRDQGATFGANVLTF; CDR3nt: TGTGCCACCAGCAGAGATCAGGGGGCAACGTTCGGGGCCAACGTCCTGACTTTC
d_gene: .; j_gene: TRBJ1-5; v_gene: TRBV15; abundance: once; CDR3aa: CATSRDRSYRGQPQHF; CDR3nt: TGTGCCACCAGCAGAGATCGGTCCTATCGGGGTCAGCCCCAGCATTTT